These 28 T cell receptor beta chains share one sample of origin, sequenced in a study of shared clonotypes between healthy human individuals. Assay used: immunoSEQ multiplex PCR; TCRdb lists only in-frame clones, some missing. The repertoire includes about 2.1 million clones, roughly 91% of them detected once, and about 1.5% sits in the top ten. Cells designated naive CD8 were CD45RO-negative and were positively selected for CCR7, with terminally differentiated effector memory CD45RA+ cells excluded. The specimen was naive CD8+ T cells from PBMCs. These receptors were collected from a man younger than 35 in good health. Some clones in this sample may be carry-over from other donors' samples.

The genes are TRBV5-4 and TRBJ2-7; 8 nucleotides agree with TRBD2. The CDR3 sequence is 14 residues long. CDR1 is SGHNT, CDR2 YYREEE, per germline (reference sequence). Trimming removed 1 base from V and 6 bases from J; junction bases left unmatched: 6. CDR3 residues: CASSLRREVSEQYF. As DNA, the CDR3 is TGTGCCAGCAGCTTGAGGCGGGAGGTCAGCGAGCAGTACTTC.

The chain carries TRBV7-9 and TRBJ1-5, with D possibly being TRBD1 (5 bases). Trimming cost V 5 bases and J 4 bases, with 15 bases left between them. The CDR3 has 15 amino acids. The V gene's germline CDR1 is SEHNR and CDR2 FQNEAQ (reference sequence). Here the CDR3 DNA reads TGTGCCAGCAGCGGCCGGGACGCCGAGAATCAGCCCCAGCATTTT. Translating it yields CASSGRDAENQPQHF.

This chain joins TRBV28 and TRBJ1-1; TRBD1 is a possible D gene (6 bases). The V and J ends lost 8 bases and 2 bases respectively, with 12 bases between them. The CDR3 runs 13 residues. CDR1 and CDR2 from the germline V gene are MDHEN and SYDVKM. In nucleotides, the CDR3 is TGTGCCAGCCTCCCTGGGGGCAACACTGAAGCTTTCTTT. This encodes CASLPGGNTEAFF.

The chain employs TRBV28 and TRBJ2-6; D uncertain. V lost 5 bases and J 1 base, leaving 9 bases between the germline ends. The CDR3 consists of 15 residues. Germline CDR1 MDHEN, CDR2 SYDVKM. CDR3 sequence reads: CASSPFHSGANVLTF. Here the CDR3 DNA reads TGTGCCAGCAGTCCGTTTCATTCTGGGGCCAACGTCCTGACTTTC.

The chain recombines TRBV27 with TRBJ1-2; the match to TRBD1 covers 8 bases. The germline gives CDR1 MNHEY, CDR2 SMNVEV (reference sequence). The CDR3 length is 14 residues. Trimming took 7 bases from V and 2 from J; bases not matched to a gene: 6. The CDR3 bases are TGTGCCAGCATTACGGACAGGGCAAACTATGGCTACACCTTC. This sequence encodes CASITDRANYGYTF.

The V gene is TRBV29-1, the J gene TRBJ2-1, with 7 bases matching TRBD1. The CDR3 runs 14 residues. With 7 bases clipped from V and 3 bases from J, the junction kept 9 bases outside the gene matches. CDR1 is SQVTM and CDR2 is ANQGSEA in the germline V gene. DNA of the CDR3: TGCAGCGCCGATGGGTGGACAGGCTACAATGAGCAGTTCTTC. It is translated as CSADGWTGYNEQFF.

The V and J genes are TRBV6-5 and TRBJ2-7, with 11 bases lining up with TRBD2. The CDR3 has 15 residues. Looked up from germline, CDR1 is MNHEY and CDR2 is SVGAGI. Losses at the gene ends were 5 bases for V and 4 bases for J; bases not matched to a gene: 7. CDR3 protein: CASSQIAGGPYEQYF. In DNA form, the CDR3 reads TGTGCCAGCAGTCAAATAGCGGGAGGGCCGTACGAGCAGTACTTC.

This chain joins TRBV27 and TRBJ2-1; 12 nucleotides match TRBD2. With 6 bases clipped from V and 9 bases from J, the junction kept 9 bases outside the gene matches. Per the germline V gene, CDR1 is MNHEY and CDR2 is SMNVEV (reference sequence). CDR3 size: 15 residues. The CDR3 DNA sequence: TGTGCCAGCAGCCAACGGACTAGCGGGATTAGTGAGCAGTTCTTC. It codes for CASSQRTSGISEQFF.

This sequence joins TRBV7-9 and TRBJ2-3; TRBD2 agrees at 14 bases. Per the germline V gene, CDR1 is SEHNR and CDR2 is FQNEAQ (reference sequence). CDR3 size: 19 residues. Losses at the gene ends were 3 bases for V and 2 bases for J; bases not matched to a gene: 10. CDR3 loop: CASSLGTSGRSPYTDTQYF. The CDR3 DNA reads TGTGCCAGCAGCTTGGGGACTAGCGGGAGATCCCCATACACAGATACGCAGTATTTT. Complete variable domain (other parts from reference TRBV7-9 and TRBJ2-3): DTGVSQNPRHKITKRGQNVTFRCDPISEHNRLYWYRQTLGQGPEFLTYFQNEAQLEKSRLLSDRFSAERPKGSFSTLEIQRTEQGDSAMYLCASSLGTSGRSPYTDTQYFGPGTRLTVL.

V is TRBV4-3 and J is TRBJ2-7, with D perhaps TRBD1 (5 bases). V lost 1 base to trimming and J lost 3 bases, with 13 bases between them. From germline, CDR1 is LGHNA and CDR2 YSLEER. The CDR3 contains 15 residues. The CDR3 DNA sequence: TGCGCCAGCAGCCAAGTTTTGGCAGGGCACTACGAGCAGTACTTC. Its translation: CASSQVLAGHYEQYF.

The J gene is TRBJ1-5, the V gene TRBV19; possible D gene TRBD1, 6 bases. Per the germline V gene, CDR1 is LNHDA and CDR2 is SQIVND (reference sequence). This CDR3 region has 13 residues. The V gene lost 6 bases and the J gene lost 9 bases, with 15 bases spanning the gap. Here the CDR3 reads CASRDSPFGPQHF. The DNA for the CDR3 is TGTGCCAGTAGGGACAGCCCATTCGGGCCCCAGCATTTT. Drawing the rest from reference TRBV19 and TRBJ1-5, the complete variable domain is DGGITQSPKYLFRKEGQNVTLSCEQNLNHDAMYWYRQDPGQGLRLIYYSQIVNDFQKGDIAEGYSVSREKKESFPLTVTSAQKNPTAFYLCASRDSPFGPQHFGDGTRLSIL.

J is TRBJ2-3 and V is TRBV7-8; TRBD2 agrees at 8 bases. Germline CDR1 reads SGHVS; CDR2 reads FQNEAQ. The CDR3 totals 15 residues. Trimming cost V 3 bases and J 1 base; bases outside gene matches: 3. As DNA, the CDR3 is TGTGCCAGCAGCTTCCGAGCGGGGGGCACAGATACGCAGTATTTT. Translating gives CASSFRAGGTDTQYF.

The CDR3 DNA is TGTGCCAGCAGCTCGCTAGCGTACTCCTACGAGCAGTACTTC. Its translation is CASSSLAYSYEQYF. J is TRBJ2-7 and V is TRBV7-2; TRBD2 might be the D (6 bases). Per germline, CDR1 SGHTA and CDR2 FQGNSA. The CDR3 consists of 14 residues. V was trimmed by 4 bases and J by 0 bases, leaving 10 bases between them.

This rearrangement joins TRBV6-5 to TRBJ2-2, with D hard to call. This CDR3 region has 12 residues. The V and J ends lost 8 bases and 6 bases respectively, with 10 bases between them. CDR1 and CDR2 (germline): MNHEY, SVGAGI. CDR3 in DNA: TGTGCCAGCTTGACCGTTTCCGGGGAGCTGTTTTTT. Its translation is CASLTVSGELFF.

V and J are TRBV7-9 and TRBJ2-5; D unclear. The CDR3 is made up of 13 amino acids. The V end lost 4 bases, the J end lost 6 bases, and 12 bases lay between the germline ends. The V gene's germline CDR1 is SEHNR and CDR2 FQNEAQ (reference sequence). CDR3 region: CASSSTPLKTQYF. In nucleotides, the CDR3 is TGTGCCAGCAGCTCGACGCCCTTGAAGACCCAGTACTTC.

V and J are TRBV27 and TRBJ2-4; tentatively, D is TRBD1 (6 bases). Germline V gene sequence: CDR1 MNHEY, CDR2 SMNVEV (reference sequence). V lost 3 bases, J lost 4 bases, and 13 bases lay in between. CDR3 length equals 15 residues. CDR3 bases: TGTGCCAGCAGTTTCCTTCCAGGGGCAAAAAACATTCAGTACTTC. It is translated as CASSFLPGAKNIQYF.

This clone was recorded only once. The chain recombines TRBV7-8 with TRBJ2-5; 7 bases align to TRBD2. Germline lookup yields CDR1 SGHVS and CDR2 FQNEAQ. The CDR3 has 16 residues. J was trimmed by 0 bases and V by 7 bases; bases with no gene match: 11. CDR3 bases: TGTGCCAGCACCTCACCCCGGAGCGGGGACCAAGAGACCCAGTACTTC. Residues: CASTSPRSGDQETQYF.

The rearrangement links TRBV28 to TRBJ2-1; tentative D call: TRBD2 (6 bases). The CDR3 runs 16 residues. The V end was cut by 5 bases, the J end by 9 bases, with 23 bases between. Germline V gene sequence: CDR1 MDHEN, CDR2 SYDVKM. The CDR3 is CASSPPLGGATSEQFF. CDR3 bases: TGTGCCAGCAGTCCCCCTCTCGGGGGAGCGACTAGTGAGCAGTTCTTC.

The chain joins TRBV9 to TRBJ2-1; D might be TRBD1 (5 bases). CDR3 length: 17 amino acids. Germline CDR1 and CDR2: SGDLS and YYNGEE. V lost 4 bases to trimming and J lost 6 bases, with 23 bases between them. CDR3 nucleotides: TGTGCCAGCAGCTCTCAGACTGGGGCAGTACTCGGCAATGAGCAGTTCTTC. Its protein is CASSSQTGAVLGNEQFF.

Comment on this clone: This sample also contains other DNA sequences that code for the same CDR3. The J gene is TRBJ1-1, the V gene TRBV19; unclear D gene. V was shortened by 1 base and J by 2 bases, with 8 bases between the two germline ends. This CDR3 is 14 amino acids long. CDR1 and CDR2 from the germline V gene are LNHDA and SQIVND (reference sequence). The CDR3 here is CASSIVAGNTEAFF. For the CDR3, the DNA is TGTGCCAGTAGTATAGTCGCCGGTAACACTGAAGCTTTCTTT.

V is TRBV27 and J is TRBJ2-7; 11 nucleotides line up with TRBD2. This CDR3 contains 15 residues. The V gene end was trimmed by 4 bases and the J gene end by 4 bases; junction bases not matched to a gene: 6. CDR1 MNHEY and CDR2 SMNVEV come from the germline V gene (reference sequence). CDR3 DNA sequence: TGTGCCAGCAGTTATAGCGGGAGGGCCCTGTACGAGCAGTACTTC. Amino acid sequence: CASSYSGRALYEQYF.

J is TRBJ1-2 and V is TRBV9, with a tentative D call TRBD1 (5 bases). V dropped 4 bases and J dropped 10 bases, with 17 bases sitting between them. There are 13 residues in the CDR3. Germline V gene sequence: CDR1 SGDLS, CDR2 YYNGEE. CDR3 region: CASSSAVQGDYTF. The CDR3 DNA sequence: TGTGCCAGCAGCTCAGCAGTCCAGGGAGACTACACCTTC.

This clone was seen only once. The chain is built from TRBV18 and TRBJ2-7; D possibly uses TRBD1 or TRBD2 (6 bases each). Trimming took 6 bases from V and 3 from J, leaving 12 bases between them. The germline V gene has CDR1 KGHSH and CDR2 LQKENI. The CDR3 extends over 13 amino acids. CDR3 nucleotide sequence: TGTGCCAGCTCGTCTGGGGGGCTCTACGAGCAGTACTTC. It translates to CASSSGGLYEQYF.

The count of this clone is one. The chain has TRBV14 and TRBJ2-7; D gene uncertain. The CDR3 length is 15 residues. Germline CDR1 and CDR2: SGHDN and FVKESK. V was trimmed by 1 base and J by 2 bases, leaving 12 bases between them. This chain's CDR3 is CASSQGVIEAYEQYF. The CDR3 DNA follows: TGTGCCAGCAGCCAAGGGGTTATTGAGGCCTACGAGCAGTACTTC.

The J gene is TRBJ2-1, the V gene TRBV5-8; 9 positions match TRBD2. CDR1 and CDR2 from the germline V gene are SGHTS and YDEGEE. The V segment lost 5 bases and the J segment 1 base; nucleotides outside the gene matches: 4. This CDR3 is built from 15 residues. The CDR3 DNA reads TGTGCCAGCAGTACAGGACTAGCGTCCTACAATGAGCAGTTCTTC. This gives the protein CASSTGLASYNEQFF.

The chain couples TRBV4-1 to TRBJ2-2; D is unclear. Looked up from germline, CDR1 is MGHRA and CDR2 is YSYEKL. Trimming pared 8 bases from V and 0 bases from J, leaving 10 bases between. The CDR3 sequence is 14 residues long. DNA of the CDR3: TGCGCCAGCGGAAGCCACCCGAACACCGGGGAGCTGTTTTTT. Translating it yields CASGSHPNTGELFF.

The V gene is TRBV6-5, the J gene TRBJ1-2; tentatively, D is TRBD1 (5 bases). The CDR3 spans 14 residues. Germline CDR1 is MNHEY and CDR2 is SVGAGI. V was shortened by 4 bases and J by 6 bases, with 15 bases between the two germline ends. This CDR3 reads CASSFSAGVNGYTF. CDR3 bases: TGTGCCAGCAGTTTCTCCGCGGGGGTTAATGGCTACACCTTC.

The V call is TRBV4-1, the J call TRBJ2-1; 10 bases fit TRBD2. V trimming: 6 bases; J trimming: 5 bases; junction bases outside the gene matches: 10. CDR1 and CDR2 from the germline V gene are MGHRA and YSYEKL. This CDR3 is built from 16 residues. The DNA for the CDR3 is TGCGCCAGCAGTCTTACCACTAGCGGGGCCAACAATGAGCAGTTCTTC. Residues: CASSLTTSGANNEQFF.